The 30 T cell receptor beta chains below come from one sample, sequenced in a study of blood T cell repertoires in COVID-19. Assay: immunoSEQ multiplex PCR; the TCRdb copy retains only in-frame clones and omits some. The sample carries more than 300,000 clones, approximately 89% recorded once. Sequences were obtained from PBMCs or T cells enriched from blood (not recorded which). Receptors originate from a woman aged 25-40 years who had recovered from COVID-19.

The chain joins TRBV12-3 or TRBV12-4 to TRBJ1-1; 7 nucleotides line up with TRBD1. The V and J ends lost 6 bases and 6 bases, in that order; junction bases with no gene match: 4. The CDR3 loop spans 12 amino acids. The CDR3 spells CASRTGFAEAFF. The CDR3, as DNA: TGTGCCAGCAGGACAGGGTTTGCTGAAGCTTTCTTT.

The V and J genes are TRBV4-1 and TRBJ2-4, with 7 bases that match TRBD1. V lost 0 bases and J lost 7; bases outside the gene matches: 9. The CDR3 extends over 16 amino acids. Germline CDR1 is MGHRA and CDR2 is YSYEKL. CDR3 region: CASSQDPRQGWNIQYF. The CDR3 nucleotides are TGCGCCAGCAGCCAAGATCCCAGACAGGGATGGAACATTCAGTACTTC.

V and J are TRBV6-5 and TRBJ2-5; D gene unclear. This CDR3 contains 13 residues. V shed 8 bases and J shed 5 bases, with 15 bases lying between them. Germline V CDR1 and CDR2: MNHEY, SVGAGI. DNA of the CDR3: TGTGCCAGCTTCCAGCCAGGTGGGGAGACCCAGTACTTC. Translated: CASFQPGGETQYF.

This clone was counted once. V usage is TRBV24-1 and J usage is TRBJ2-3, with TRBD2 matching 12 bases. Per the germline V gene, CDR1 is KGHDR and CDR2 is SFDVKD. V trimming: 5 bases; J trimming: 1 base; junction bases outside the gene matches: 12. This CDR3 spans 19 amino acids. The CDR3 nucleotides are TGTGCCACCAGTGTACTAGCGGGAGGACCTTTCCTCGGCACAGATACGCAGTATTTT. Translating gives CATSVLAGGPFLGTDTQYF.

The rearrangement joins TRBV9 to TRBJ1-2, with 10 bases lining up with TRBD1. The CDR3 covers 17 residues. V gave up 5 bases and J gave up 2 bases; unmatched junction bases: 12. Germline values: CDR1 SGDLS, CDR2 YYNGEE. CDR3: CASSDRDRGQNNYGYTF. The CDR3 bases are TGTGCCAGCAGTGACCGGGACAGGGGACAAAACAACTATGGCTACACCTTC.

Only a few counts were recorded for this clone. The V and J genes are TRBV4-2 and TRBJ2-2; D is possibly TRBD2 (6 bases). Germline CDR1 is LGHNA and CDR2 is YNFKEQ. Trimming removed 7 bases from V and 1 base from J, with 16 bases in between. This CDR3 is 16 amino acids long. CDR3 amino acids: CASKGSGLRNTGELFF. The CDR3 DNA sequence: TGTGCCAGCAAGGGGAGCGGGTTAAGGAACACCGGGGAGCTGTTTTTT.

This clone was observed at least ten times. The chain links TRBV14 to TRBJ1-3, with D unresolved. V lost 1 base to trimming and J lost 0 bases, with 10 bases between them. Germline CDR1 is SGHDN and CDR2 is FVKESK. The CDR3 loop spans 16 amino acids. The CDR3 DNA reads as TGTGCCAGCAGCCAAGTGAGTCTAAGCTCTGGAAACACCATATATTTT. Protein product: CASSQVSLSSGNTIYF.

CDR3 coding DNA: TGTGCCAGCTCACCATTGGGCATCGGGAGGGCCGCTGGGACCCAGTACTTC. Its translation is CASSPLGIGRAAGTQYF. This chain connects TRBV18 to TRBJ2-5; 8 nucleotides agree with TRBD2. CDR3 length equals 17 residues. CDR1 is KGHSH and CDR2 is LQKENI in the germline V gene. Trimming at V came to 2 bases and at J to 7 bases, leaving 15 bases not matched to a gene.

For the CDR3, the DNA is TGTGCCAGCAGCACACTCGCGGGACCCTACAATGAGCAGTTCTTC. Amino acid sequence: CASSTLAGPYNEQFF. The chain employs TRBV21-1 and TRBJ2-1; TRBD2, as called in the table, went unchecked against the DNA. TRBV21-1 is labeled a pseudogene. CDR3 length: 15 residues.

The chain carries TRBV7-9 and TRBJ1-2; 9 nucleotides match TRBD1. Germline CDR1 is SEHNR and CDR2 is FQNEAQ (reference sequence). The V segment lost 5 bases and the J segment 7 bases; nucleotides outside the gene matches: 14. The CDR3 runs to 16 residues. For the CDR3, the DNA is TGTGCCAGCAGCATAGACACAGGGGGCGGGTTTGGTGGCTACACCTTC. Amino acids: CASSIDTGGGFGGYTF.

The CDR3 protein is CASSSGTGGPFVQYF. CDR3 sequence (DNA): TGTGCCAGCAGCTCGGGGACGGGAGGGCCGTTCGTTCAGTACTTC. The chain couples TRBV13 to TRBJ2-4; 8 bases line up with TRBD2. The CDR3 is 15 residues long. Germline V gene data show CDR1 as PRHDT and CDR2 as FYEKMQ (reference sequence). Trimming at V came to 4 bases and at J to 11 bases, leaving 13 bases not matched to a gene.

This clone was picked up a small number of times. The J gene is TRBJ1-2, the V gene TRBV7-2, with a tentative D call TRBD1 (5 bases). Trimming cost V 1 base and J 3 bases, with 12 bases left between them. The CDR3 has 15 residues. CDR1 and CDR2 from the germline V gene are SGHTA and FQGNSA. The CDR3 coding sequence is TGTGCCAGCAGCTTAGGTGGGGCTGGTGACTATGGCTACACCTTC. Protein sequence: CASSLGGAGDYGYTF.

The V and J genes are TRBV27 and TRBJ1-2; maybe TRBD1 (6 bases). V was pared by 8 bases and J by 8 bases, with 24 bases between. Germline assignment: CDR1 MNHEY and CDR2 SMNVEV (reference sequence). The CDR3 loop spans 15 amino acids. In DNA, the CDR3 is TGTGCCAGCTCTGCCCAGGGGTATGATCCTGGAGGCTACACCTTC. This gives the protein CASSAQGYDPGGYTF.

This chain links TRBV7-9 with TRBJ2-7; the match to TRBD1 covers 7 bases. V lost 1 base to trimming and J lost 5 bases; unmatched junction nucleotides: 5. CDR3 length equals 14 residues. Germline V gene sequence: CDR1 SEHNR, CDR2 FQNEAQ (reference sequence). The CDR3 region is CASSLVRGIDEQYF. CDR3 nucleotides: TGTGCCAGCAGCTTAGTCAGGGGGATTGACGAGCAGTACTTC. Full variable domain (remainder filled in from reference TRBV7-9 and TRBJ2-7): DTGVSQNPRHKITKRGQNVTFRCDPISEHNRLYWYRQTLGQGPEFLTYFQNEAQLEKSRLLSDRFSAERPKGSFSTLEIQRTEQGDSAMYLCASSLVRGIDEQYFGPGTRLTVT.

The genes are TRBV10-3 and TRBJ2-1, with 8 bases aligning to TRBD2. The CDR3 covers 19 residues. CDR1 is ENHRY and CDR2 is SYGVKD in the germline V gene. The V segment lost 3 bases and the J segment 1 base; nucleotides outside the gene matches: 14. The CDR3 spells CAISDLSGRQAVSYNEQFF. CDR3 DNA: TGTGCCATCAGTGACTTGAGCGGGAGACAGGCCGTGTCCTACAATGAGCAGTTCTTC.

The J gene is TRBJ1-1, the V gene TRBV9; TRBD1 might be the D (5 bases). This CDR3 spans 15 amino acids. Per germline, CDR1 SGDLS and CDR2 YYNGEE. With 0 bases removed from V and 6 bases from J, the gap between germline ends came to 15 bases. The chain's CDR3 is CASSVVIGGAAEAFF. The DNA of the CDR3 is TGTGCCAGCAGCGTAGTAATCGGAGGGGCCGCTGAAGCTTTCTTT.

This chain joins TRBV20-1 and TRBJ2-5; D not resolved. This CDR3 spans 11 amino acids. CDR1 DFQATT and CDR2 SNEGSKA come from the germline V gene (reference sequence). This CDR3 is CGVKPAETQYF. The CDR3 DNA reads TGCGGAGTGAAGCCGGCAGAGACCCAGTACTTC.

The chain joins TRBV12-3 or TRBV12-4 to TRBJ2-7; 7 nucleotides align to TRBD1. This CDR3 is built from 13 residues. V lost 3 bases and J lost 5; bases outside the gene matches: 4. CDR3 in DNA: TGTGCCAGCAGTTTGACAGGGCTAGACGAGCAGTACTTC. The encoded protein is CASSLTGLDEQYF.

J is TRBJ1-5 and V is TRBV6-5, with D tentatively TRBD1 (5 bases). CDR3 length equals 16 residues. Germline V lookup: CDR1 MNHEY, CDR2 SVGAGI. Deletions cut 0 bases from V and 0 bases from J, with 9 bases between. The CDR3 spells CASSYSGPFSNQPQHF. DNA for the CDR3: TGTGCCAGCAGTTACTCGGGGCCGTTTAGCAATCAGCCCCAGCATTTT.

J is TRBJ2-3 and V is TRBV18; 14 bases line up with TRBD2. Losses at the gene ends were 3 bases for V and 4 bases for J; bases not matched to a gene: 12. Per germline, CDR1 KGHSH and CDR2 LQKENI. The CDR3 extends over 19 amino acids. This CDR3 reads CASSPALGTSGSTADTQYF. The CDR3, as DNA: TGTGCCAGCTCACCCGCCCTGGGGACTAGCGGGAGTACCGCAGATACGCAGTATTTT.

This chain connects TRBV28 to TRBJ1-1; 10 bases agree with TRBD1. The CDR3 covers 18 residues. Looked up from germline, CDR1 is MDHEN and CDR2 is SYDVKM. Germline trimming cut 2 bases from V and 2 bases from J; bases unmatched to any gene: 11. The DNA for the CDR3 is TGTGCCAGCAGTTTAGGGACAGGGGTTAAGGTGACCAACACTGAAGCTTTCTTT. It codes for CASSLGTGVKVTNTEAFF.

The chain links TRBV10-3 to TRBJ2-3; TRBD2 might be the D (6 bases). The CDR3 spans 16 residues. Per the germline V gene, CDR1 is ENHRY and CDR2 is SYGVKD. Trimming took 11 bases from V and 6 from J, leaving 27 bases between them. Here the CDR3 DNA reads TGTGCCTCCTCCAGGAGGCGGGACCATTTGGGGGATACGCAGTATTTT. Amino acids: CASSRRRDHLGDTQYF.

The V call is TRBV3-1 (or the pseudogene TRBV3-2), the J call TRBJ2-5; tentatively, D is TRBD1 (5 bases). The V end was cut by 2 bases, the J end by 0 bases, with 10 bases between. This CDR3 has 15 amino acids. Per the germline V gene, CDR1 is LGHDT and CDR2 is YNNKEL (reference sequence). In nucleotides, the CDR3 is TGTGCCAGCAGCCAACCAGACAGTTACCAAGAGACCCAGTACTTC. This sequence encodes CASSQPDSYQETQYF.

V and J are TRBV5-4 and TRBJ2-3, with 8 bases aligning to TRBD2. The CDR3 sequence is 20 residues long. The germline V gene has CDR1 SGHNT and CDR2 YYREEE (reference sequence). Losses at the gene ends were 4 bases for V and 3 bases for J; bases not matched to a gene: 22. This CDR3 reads CASSHPPGGGGAGATDTQYF. The CDR3 DNA is TGTGCCAGCAGCCACCCCCCCGGGGGCGGAGGAGCGGGAGCGACAGATACGCAGTATTTT.

This rearrangement joins TRBV9 to TRBJ2-2; 8 positions agree with TRBD2. Germline values: CDR1 SGDLS, CDR2 YYNGEE. CDR3 length: 14 residues. J lost 4 bases, V lost 4 bases, and 3 bases had no gene match. This CDR3 is CASSLGGGTGELFF. The CDR3 nucleotides are TGTGCCAGCAGCCTCGGGGGGGGCACCGGGGAGCTGTTTTTT.

This chain joins TRBV15 and TRBJ2-7; 10 nucleotides align to TRBD1. V shed 5 bases, J shed 2 bases, and the junction held 6 bases outside the gene matches. This CDR3 region has 15 residues. CDR1 and CDR2 from the germline V gene are LNHNV and YYDKDF (reference sequence). The CDR3 DNA sequence: TGTGCCACCAGCTCCGCCGGGACAGGGGCCTACGAGCAGTACTTC. As protein: CATSSAGTGAYEQYF.

The DNA of the CDR3 is TGTGCCAGCAGGAATCGAATCCTGGCAGGGGTGGCCAACACTGAAGCTTTCTTT. Its protein is CASRNRILAGVANTEAFF. The chain joins TRBV28 to TRBJ1-1; weak D call: TRBD1 (6 bases). The CDR3 has 18 amino acids. Germline loops: CDR1 MDHEN, CDR2 SYDVKM. V was clipped by 6 bases and J by 2 bases, with 25 bases between them. The full variable domain, its missing parts supplied by reference TRBV28 and TRBJ1-1, is DVKVTQSSRYLVKRTGEKVFLECVQDMDHENMFWYRQDPGLGLRLIYFSYDVKMKEKGDIPEGYSVSREKKERFSLILESASTNQTSMYLCASRNRILAGVANTEAFFGQGTRLTVV.

This chain joins TRBV7-2 and TRBJ2-1, with TRBD2 matching over 7 bases. The V gene end was trimmed by 5 bases and the J gene end by 6 bases; junction bases not matched to a gene: 19. CDR1 is SGHTA, CDR2 FQGNSA, per germline. The CDR3 has 18 amino acids. This chain's CDR3 is CASSLEGLAGGSPNEQFF. The CDR3 DNA sequence: TGTGCCAGCAGCCTAGAGGGGCTGGCCGGCGGGAGCCCCAATGAGCAGTTCTTC.

This clone is a singleton in its sample. The rearrangement uses TRBV29-1 and TRBJ2-2, with 11 nucleotides matching TRBD2. With V trimmed by 4 bases and J by 4 bases, 11 bases remained unmatched. The germline V gene has CDR1 SQVTM and CDR2 ANQGSEA. This CDR3 has 17 amino acids. CDR3 bases: TGCAGCGTTGCGGGACTAGCGGACCCTGTTGTCACCGGGGAGCTGTTTTTT. Translating gives CSVAGLADPVVTGELFF.

The J gene is TRBJ1-5, the V gene TRBV27; D uncertain. This CDR3 has 14 amino acids. CDR1 is MNHEY and CDR2 is SMNVEV in the germline V gene (reference sequence). The V end lost 7 bases, the J end lost 0 bases, and 10 bases lay between the germline ends. CDR3 in amino acids: CASKSIDSNQPQHF. The CDR3 nucleotides read TGTGCCAGCAAATCTATCGATAGCAATCAGCCCCAGCATTTT.